This T cell receptor (beta chain) was retrieved from a study of blood T cells in healthy people across ages. Whole-study results and caveats: Older age went with lower TCR beta diversity per million T cells, in a roughly linear way.

Every donor gave approximately 10 milliliters of peripheral blood. Each sample yielded at least 5 micrograms of PBMC total RNA. V was cut by 4 bases and J by 10 bases, with 14 bases left in between. The CDR3 is 14 residues long. The germline V gene has CDR1 MDHEN and CDR2 SYDVKM. This clonotype was detected ten times or more. Its antigen is currently unknown. A sample-barcoded 5' primer and a J-beta primer mix were used in a second PCR of about 7 to 11 cycles. Each cDNA molecule was tagged by a template-switch adaptor with 12 random nucleotides. TCRdb processed the 5' RACE reads anew with MiXCR; each CDR3 protein has one entry. There are approximately 810,000 distinct CDR3 sequences in the sample; about 34% occur only once, and 13% lies in the top ten.

The receptor was isolated from a man younger than 35 in good health. The chain is built from TRBV28 and TRBJ1-6; D ambiguous. What was sequenced was blood. CDR3 loop: CASSSHHTPSPLHF. CDR3 coding DNA: TGTGCCAGCAGTTCCCATCATACTCCCTCACCCCTCCACTTT.